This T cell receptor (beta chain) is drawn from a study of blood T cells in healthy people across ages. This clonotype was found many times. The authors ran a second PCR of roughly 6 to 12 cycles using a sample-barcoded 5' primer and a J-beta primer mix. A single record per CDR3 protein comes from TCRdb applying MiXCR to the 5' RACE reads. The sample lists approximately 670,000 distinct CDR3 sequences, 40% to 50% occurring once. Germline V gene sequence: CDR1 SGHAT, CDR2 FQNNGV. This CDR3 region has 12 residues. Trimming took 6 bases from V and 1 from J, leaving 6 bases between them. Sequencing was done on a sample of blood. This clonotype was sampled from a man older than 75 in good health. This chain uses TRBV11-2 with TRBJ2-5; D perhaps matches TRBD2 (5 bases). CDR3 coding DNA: TGTGCCAGCAGGGAGGTCCAAGAGACCCAGTACTTC. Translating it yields CASREVQETQYF.